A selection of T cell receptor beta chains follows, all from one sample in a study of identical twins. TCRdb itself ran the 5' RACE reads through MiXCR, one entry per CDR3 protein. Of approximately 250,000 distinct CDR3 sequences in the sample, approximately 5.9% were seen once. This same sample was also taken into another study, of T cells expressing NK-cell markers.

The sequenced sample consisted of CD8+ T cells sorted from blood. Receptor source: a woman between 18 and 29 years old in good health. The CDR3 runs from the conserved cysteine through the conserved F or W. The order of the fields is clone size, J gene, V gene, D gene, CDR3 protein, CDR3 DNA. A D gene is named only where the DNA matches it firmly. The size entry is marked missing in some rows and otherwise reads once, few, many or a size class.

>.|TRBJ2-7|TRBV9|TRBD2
CASSETSGGIYEQYF
TGTGCCAGCAGCGAGACTAGCGGGGGGATCTACGAGCAGTACTTC
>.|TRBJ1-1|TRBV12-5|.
CASGSWNTEAFF
TGTGCTAGTGGTTCATGGAACACTGAAGCTTTCTTT
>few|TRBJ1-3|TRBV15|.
CATSRDLGVRNTIYF
TGTGCCACCAGCAGAGATCTCGGGGTGCGAAACACCATATATTTT
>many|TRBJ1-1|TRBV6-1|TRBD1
CASSPVPVAGGTEAFF
TGTGCCAGCAGTCCAGTACCTGTAGCAGGGGGCACTGAAGCTTTCTTT
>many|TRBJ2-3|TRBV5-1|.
CASKDRRTDTQYF
TGCGCCAGCAAGGACAGAAGGACAGATACGCAGTATTTT
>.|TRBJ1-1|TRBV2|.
CASRDREAFF
TGTGCCAGCAGAGACAGGGAAGCTTTCTTT
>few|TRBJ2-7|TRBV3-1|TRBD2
CASSQVLSGGVYEQYF
TGTGCCAGCAGCCAAGTTTTAAGCGGGGGGGTCTACGAGCAGTACTTC
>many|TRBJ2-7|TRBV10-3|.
CAISARHPYEQYF
TGTGCCATCAGTGCAAGGCACCCCTACGAGCAGTACTTC
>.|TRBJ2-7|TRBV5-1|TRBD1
CASSHGTGVHEQYF
TGCGCCAGCAGCCACGGAACAGGGGTGCACGAGCAGTACTTC
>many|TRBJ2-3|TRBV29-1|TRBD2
CSVDIPSGIPDTQYF
TGCAGCGTTGATATTCCTAGCGGGATACCGGATACGCAGTATTTT
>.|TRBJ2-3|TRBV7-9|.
CAISSKDTQYF
TGTGCCATCAGCTCGAAGGATACGCAGTATTTT
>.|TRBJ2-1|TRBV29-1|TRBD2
CSVEGLAGKYNEQFF
TGCAGCGTTGAAGGACTAGCGGGGAAATACAATGAGCAGTTCTTC
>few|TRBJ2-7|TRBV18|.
CASSPPVDSYEQYF
TGTGCCAGCTCACCACCGGTGGATTCCTACGAGCAGTACTTC
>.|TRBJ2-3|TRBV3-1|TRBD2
CASSQDSVAGGLLDTQYF
TGTGCCAGCAGCCAAGATTCGGTAGCGGGGGGGCTGTTAGATACGCAGTATTTT
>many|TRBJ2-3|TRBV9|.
CASSAPTDGQWDTDTQYF
TGTGCCAGCAGCGCCCCTACGGACGGACAGTGGGACACAGATACGCAGTATTTT
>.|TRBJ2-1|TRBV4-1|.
CASSQGLGGGFHNEQFF
TGCGCCAGCAGCCAAGGATTGGGAGGGGGATTCCACAATGAGCAGTTCTTC
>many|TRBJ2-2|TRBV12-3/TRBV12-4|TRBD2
CASSLAGGTTGELFF
TGTGCCAGCAGTTTAGCGGGGGGGACCACCGGGGAGCTGTTTTTT
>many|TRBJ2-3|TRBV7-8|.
CASSPLRPRGPDTQYF
TGTGCCAGCAGCCCCCTAAGGCCTAGAGGACCAGATACGCAGTATTTT
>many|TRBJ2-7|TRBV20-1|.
CSASARSYEQYF
TGCAGTGCTAGTGCTAGAAGCTACGAGCAGTACTTC
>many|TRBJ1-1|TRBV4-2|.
CASSRQVGDDTEAFF
TGTGCCAGCAGCCGACAGGTTGGGGACGACACTGAAGCTTTCTTT